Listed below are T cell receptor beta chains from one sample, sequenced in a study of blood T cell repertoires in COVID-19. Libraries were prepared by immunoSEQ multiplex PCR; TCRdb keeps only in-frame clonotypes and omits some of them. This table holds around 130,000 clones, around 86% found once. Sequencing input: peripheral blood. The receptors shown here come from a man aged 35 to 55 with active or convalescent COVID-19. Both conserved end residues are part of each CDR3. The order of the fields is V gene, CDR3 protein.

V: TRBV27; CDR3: CASSFQGTTGELFF
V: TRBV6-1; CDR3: CASSERFQFSGNTIYF
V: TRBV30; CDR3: CAWSVTENTEAFF
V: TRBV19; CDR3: CASSIGEGVRNSPLHF
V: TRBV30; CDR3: CAWRASGGVSDTQYF
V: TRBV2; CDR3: CASIRDSATNEKLFF
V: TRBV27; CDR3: CASSLFSTGRGYTF
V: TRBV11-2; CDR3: CASSSNLRGVGNTIYF
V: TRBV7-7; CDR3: CASSTRTGVKTGELFF
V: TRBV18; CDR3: CASSGQGLSEAFF
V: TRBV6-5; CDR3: CASSPRDNQPQHF
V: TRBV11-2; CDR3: CASSLGHYNEQFF
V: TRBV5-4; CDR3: CASARMGIGTGVMYEQYF
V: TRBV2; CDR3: CASNTNHIQYF
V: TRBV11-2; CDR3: CASSLVFARQGSSGELFF
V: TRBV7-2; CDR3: CASSPSWTRLNTEAFF
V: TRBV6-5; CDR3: CASSYSSLANTGELFF
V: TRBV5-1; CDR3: CASSLDLAINEQYF
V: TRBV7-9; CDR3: CASSSTGYTEAFF
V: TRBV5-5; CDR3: CASSLDPGTQYF
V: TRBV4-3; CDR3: CASSPTWTGYQPQHF
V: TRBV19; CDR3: CASTHHVGLARAGELFF
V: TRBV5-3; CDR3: CARRTGGQSREQFF
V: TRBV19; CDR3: CASHQLAGGSTGELFF
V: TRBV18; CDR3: CASSPRQGPTDTQYF
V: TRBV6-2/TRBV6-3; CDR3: CASSPDRPRSWGEKLFF
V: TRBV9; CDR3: CASSVRGGGLTEAFF
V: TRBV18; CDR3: CASSPDTGGVRRHSPLHF
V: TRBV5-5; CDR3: CASSLVRQGVSEQYF
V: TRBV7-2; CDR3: CASSLFPGSGYTGELFF
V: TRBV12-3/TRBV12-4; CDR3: CGHSGNTIYF
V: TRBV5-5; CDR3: CASSDAGSGSQPQHF
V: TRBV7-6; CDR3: CASSLAGSGERETQYF
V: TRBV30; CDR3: CAWSRGGPNEQFF
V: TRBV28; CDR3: CASSTGTGARSQPQHF
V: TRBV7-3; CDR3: CASSLTDGSAEAFF
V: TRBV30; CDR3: CAWSVGGRSTEAFF
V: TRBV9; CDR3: CASSVGSGGNTEAFF
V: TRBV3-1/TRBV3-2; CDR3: CASSQKQGAYEQYF